Listed here are 15 T cell receptor beta chains from one sample, sequenced in a study of OX40 agonist ivuxolimab in advanced cancers. Assay used: immunoSEQ multiplex PCR; TCRdb lists only in-frame clones, some missing. The sample lists tens of thousands of clones; less than 90% were seen once. The sequencing here drew on CD4+ or CD8+ T cells sorted from blood, taken in a trial of the OX40 agonist ivuxolimab. All receptors derive from an adult with an advanced solid tumor such as melanoma, head and neck, liver or kidney cancer.

J is TRBJ2-3 and V is TRBV11-2; TRBD1 agrees at 9 bases. This CDR3 is built from 16 residues. Germline V gene sequence: CDR1 SGHAT, CDR2 FQNNGV. The junction had 5 bases not matched to a gene; V was cut back by 2 bases and J by 2 bases. CDR3 coding DNA: TGTGCCAGCAGCTTATCTACAGGGGGCCTCACAGATACGCAGTATTTT. This translates into CASSLSTGGLTDTQYF.

The V and J genes are TRBV11-1 and TRBJ2-1; the match to TRBD2 covers 11 bases. This CDR3 has 17 residues. Per the germline V gene, CDR1 is SGHAT and CDR2 is FQDESV (reference sequence). V shed 0 bases and J 4 bases; nucleotides not matched to a gene: 5. In nucleotides, the CDR3 is TGTGCCAGCAGCTTAGCGCTAGCGGGGGGCGGGTACAATGAGCAGTTCTTC. Its translation: CASSLALAGGGYNEQFF.

This clone came up once. The chain links TRBV5-1 to TRBJ2-7; possibly TRBD1 for D (7 bases). Germline assignment: CDR1 SGHRS and CDR2 YFSETQ. The CDR3 contains 18 residues. V gave up 4 bases and J gave up 4 bases, with 27 bases separating them. The chain's CDR3 is CASSPQGGPGSQYYEQYF. CDR3 DNA: TGCGCCAGCAGCCCTCAGGGGGGCCCCGGGAGTCAATATTACGAGCAGTACTTC.

The chain joins TRBV5-8 to TRBJ2-7, with D hard to call. This CDR3 contains 13 residues. Trimming took off 1 base at V and 1 base at J, with 6 bases between the two ends. Germline CDR1 reads SGHTS; CDR2 reads YDEGEE. CDR3 nucleotides: TGTGCCAGCAGCTTGAGGCCGTCCTACGAGCAGTACTTC. Its protein is CASSLRPSYEQYF.

This chain connects TRBV6-4 to TRBJ2-3; no clear D gene. The CDR3 runs 14 residues. The germline V gene encodes CDR1 MRHNA and CDR2 SNTAGT. The V gene lost 2 bases and the J gene lost 4 bases, with 10 bases spanning the gap. The CDR3 reads CASSDGTGPDTQYF. DNA for the CDR3: TGTGCCAGCAGTGACGGTACGGGCCCAGATACGCAGTATTTT.

The chain combines TRBV29-1 with TRBJ2-2; D gene uncertain. Per germline, CDR1 SQVTM and CDR2 ANQGSEA. Trimming cost V 7 bases and J 5 bases, with 14 bases left between them. The CDR3 has 13 residues. CDR3 region: CSAHERLTGELFF. CDR3 nucleotides: TGCAGCGCTCATGAGAGATTGACCGGGGAGCTGTTTTTT.

The chain uses TRBV9 and TRBJ1-1; D is unclear. This CDR3 contains 15 residues. Germline CDR1 reads SGDLS; CDR2 reads YYNGEE. Between the trimmed V and J ends, which lost 1 base and 10 bases, there was a span of 20 bases. The CDR3 here is CASSVIPGGGSGAFF. The CDR3 DNA reads as TGTGCCAGCAGCGTAATCCCAGGAGGAGGAAGTGGAGCTTTCTTT.

The chain combines TRBV6-5 with TRBJ2-7; D ambiguous. The V end lost 5 bases, the J end lost 5 bases, and 10 bases lay between the germline ends. This CDR3 contains 12 residues. Per germline, CDR1 MNHEY and CDR2 SVGAGI. CDR3 coding DNA: TGTGCCAGCAGTCCCACGAGGCACGAGCAGTACTTC. Its translation: CASSPTRHEQYF.

The chain is built from TRBV5-6 and TRBJ2-1; D uncertain. CDR1 and CDR2 from the germline V gene are SGHDT and YYEEEE. This CDR3 has 13 residues. Trimming stripped 0 bases from V and 7 bases from J, with 8 bases between. The CDR3 bases are TGTGCCAGCAGCTTGGCTGGGAAGAATGAGCAGTTCTTC. Protein sequence: CASSLAGKNEQFF.

J is TRBJ2-1 and V is TRBV10-2; 7 bases match TRBD2. This CDR3 is built from 15 residues. The junction had 8 bases not matched to a gene; V was cut back by 4 bases and J by 5 bases. Germline V gene data show CDR1 as WSHSY and CDR2 as SAAADI. As DNA, the CDR3 is TGCGCCAGCAGTGGAGTGGCGGGGGTTAACAATGAGCAGTTCTTC. Its translation is CASSGVAGVNNEQFF.

This sequence joins TRBV6-5 and TRBJ1-1, with unresolved D. Trimming stripped 4 bases from V and 2 bases from J, with 8 bases between. CDR1 and CDR2 (germline): MNHEY, SVGAGI. This CDR3 has 13 residues. Here the CDR3 DNA reads TGTGCCAGCAGTTCAGCGGATAACACTGAAGCTTTCTTT. Encoded protein: CASSSADNTEAFF.

This clone was recorded once. The genes are TRBV6-1 and TRBJ1-1; no clear D gene. Trimming took 3 bases from V and 5 from J, leaving 19 bases between them. The CDR3 loop spans 16 amino acids. CDR1 MNHNS and CDR2 SASEGT come from the germline V gene. The CDR3 loop reads CASSDEGRRVGTEAFF. The CDR3 DNA sequence: TGTGCCAGCAGTGATGAGGGTAGGCGGGTCGGTACTGAAGCTTTCTTT.

The rearrangement joins TRBV18 to TRBJ1-2; no clear D gene. From germline, CDR1 is KGHSH and CDR2 LQKENI. There are 13 residues in the CDR3. Between the trimmed V and J ends, which lost 0 bases and 7 bases, there was a span of 9 bases. Here the CDR3 DNA reads TGTGCCAGCTCACCACCGGTTAGTCTTGGCTACACCTTC. As protein: CASSPPVSLGYTF.

The rearrangement joins TRBV20-1 to TRBJ1-2; D possibly corresponds to TRBD1 (5 bases). The CDR3 loop spans 11 amino acids. Trimming stripped 5 bases from V and 8 bases from J, with 12 bases between. The germline gives CDR1 DFQATT, CDR2 SNEGSKA (reference sequence). In DNA, the CDR3 is TGCAGTGCTCCGAGGGACGGCGGCTACACCTTC. Translating it yields CSAPRDGGYTF.

The chain carries TRBV7-2 and TRBJ1-2; the match to TRBD1 covers 10 bases. CDR1 is SGHTA, CDR2 FQGNSA, per germline. The CDR3 consists of 13 residues. Trimming cost V 4 bases and J 7 bases; bases outside gene matches: 3. The CDR3 DNA sequence: TGTGCCAGCAGCTCGGGACAGGGGCCTGGCTACACCTTC. Translating gives CASSSGQGPGYTF. Full variable domain (rest looked up from reference TRBV7-2 and TRBJ1-2): GAGVSQSPSNKVTEKGKDVELRCDPISGHTALYWYRQSLGQGLEFLIYFQGNSAPDKSGLPSDRFSAERTGGSVSTLTIQRTQQEDSAVYLCASSSGQGPGYTFGSGTRLTVV.